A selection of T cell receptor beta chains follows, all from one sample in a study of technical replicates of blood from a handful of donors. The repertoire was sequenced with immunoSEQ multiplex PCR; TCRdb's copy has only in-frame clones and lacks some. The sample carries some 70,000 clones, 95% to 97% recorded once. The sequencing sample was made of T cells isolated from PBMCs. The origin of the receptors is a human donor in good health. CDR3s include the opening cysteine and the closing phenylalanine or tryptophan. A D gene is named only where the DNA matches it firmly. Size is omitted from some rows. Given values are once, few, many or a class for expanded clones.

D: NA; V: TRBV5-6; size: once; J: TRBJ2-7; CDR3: CASSLDVTEHEQYF; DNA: TGTGCCAGCAGCTTGGACGTGACAGAGCACGAGCAGTACTTC
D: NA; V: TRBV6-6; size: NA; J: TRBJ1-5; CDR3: CASRTGTGGGQPQHF; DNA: TGTGCCAGCAGGACCGGGACTGGTGGCGGTCAGCCCCAGCATTTT
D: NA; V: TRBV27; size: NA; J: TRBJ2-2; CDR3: CASRLAPYTGELFF; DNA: TGTGCCAGCAGACTAGCCCCATACACCGGGGAGCTGTTTTTT
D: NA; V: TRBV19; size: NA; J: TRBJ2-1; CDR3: CASSTRQQTSYNEQFF; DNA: TGTGCCAGTAGTACCCGACAGCAGACCTCCTACAATGAGCAGTTCTTC
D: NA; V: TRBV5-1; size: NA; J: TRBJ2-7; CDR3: CASSLETGYSYEQYF; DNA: TGCGCCAGCAGCTTGGAAACAGGGTACTCCTACGAGCAGTACTTC
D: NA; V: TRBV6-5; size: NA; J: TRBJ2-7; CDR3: CASSRLSGEPYEQYF; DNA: TGTGCCAGCAGCCGGTTATCAGGGGAACCCTACGAGCAGTACTTC
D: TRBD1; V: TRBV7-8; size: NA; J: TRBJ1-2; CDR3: CASSLAAGTGINYGYTF; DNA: TGTGCCAGCAGCTTAGCGGCGGGGACAGGGATCAACTATGGCTACACCTTC
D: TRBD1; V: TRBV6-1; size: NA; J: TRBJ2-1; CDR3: CATGTVSSYNEQFF; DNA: TGTGCCACCGGGACAGTGAGCTCCTACAATGAGCAGTTCTTC
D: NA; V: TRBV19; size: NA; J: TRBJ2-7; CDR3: CASSKPGHSYEQYF; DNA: TGTGCCAGTAGCAAACCGGGACACTCCTACGAGCAGTACTTC
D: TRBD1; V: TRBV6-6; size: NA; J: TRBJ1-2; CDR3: CASSLPGQGTGYTF; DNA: TGTGCCAGCAGTCTACCGGGACAGGGTACTGGCTACACCTTC
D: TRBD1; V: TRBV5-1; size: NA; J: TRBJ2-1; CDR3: CASSWDGQGVHGQFF; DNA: TGCGCCAGCAGCTGGGATGGACAGGGGGTCCATGGGCAGTTCTTC
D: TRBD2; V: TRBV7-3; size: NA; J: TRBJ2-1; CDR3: CASSLAGVGNEQFF; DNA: TGTGCCAGCAGCCTAGCGGGAGTAGGCAATGAGCAGTTCTTC
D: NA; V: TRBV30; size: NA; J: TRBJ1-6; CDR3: CAWSERLPRNSPLHF; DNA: TGTGCCTGGAGTGAAAGACTCCCACGGAATTCACCCCTCCACTTT
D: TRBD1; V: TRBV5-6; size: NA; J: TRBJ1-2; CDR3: CASSPDRDSTF; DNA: TGTGCCAGCAGCCCCGACAGGGATTCCACCTTC
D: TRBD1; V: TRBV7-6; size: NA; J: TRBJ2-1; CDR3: CASSRDSYNEQFF; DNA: TGTGCCAGCAGCCGGGACAGCTACAATGAGCAGTTCTTC
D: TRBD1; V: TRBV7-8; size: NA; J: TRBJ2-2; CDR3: CASTGVGTADTGELFF; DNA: TGTGCCAGCACCGGGGTCGGGACAGCGGACACCGGGGAGCTGTTTTTT
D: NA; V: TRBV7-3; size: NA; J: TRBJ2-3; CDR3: CASSKGPTSVTDTQYF; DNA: TGTGCCAGCAGCAAGGGCCCGACTAGTGTCACAGATACGCAGTATTTT
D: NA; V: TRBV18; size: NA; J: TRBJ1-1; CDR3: CASSNTGTRNTEAFF; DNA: TGTGCCAGCTCCAACACCGGGACAAGGAACACTGAAGCTTTCTTT
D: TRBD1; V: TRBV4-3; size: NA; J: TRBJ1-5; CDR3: CASSQGYRGVQPQHF; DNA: TGCGCCAGCAGCCAAGGGTACAGGGGGGTTCAGCCCCAGCATTTT
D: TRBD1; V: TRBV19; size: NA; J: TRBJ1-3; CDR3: CASGGRGNANTIYF; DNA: TGTGCCAGTGGCGGCAGGGGGAATGCAAACACCATATATTTT
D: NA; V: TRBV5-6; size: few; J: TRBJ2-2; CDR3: CASSLFFGGLAGQAGELFF; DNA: TGTGCCAGCAGCTTGTTTTTCGGCGGGCTAGCGGGACAGGCCGGGGAGCTGTTTTTT
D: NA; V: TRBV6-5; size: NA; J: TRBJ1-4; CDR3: CASSYKSGLINEKLFF; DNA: TGTGCCAGCAGTTACAAATCGGGTCTTATAAATGAAAAACTGTTTTTT
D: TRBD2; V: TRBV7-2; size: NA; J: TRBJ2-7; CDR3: CASSLDFIGGGDYEQYF; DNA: TGTGCCAGCAGCTTAGACTTCATCGGCGGGGGTGACTACGAGCAGTACTTC
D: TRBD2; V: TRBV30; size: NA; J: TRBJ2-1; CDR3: CAWSGRLAGGLSYNEQFF; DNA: TGTGCCTGGAGTGGGCGGCTAGCGGGAGGTCTCTCCTACAATGAGCAGTTCTTC
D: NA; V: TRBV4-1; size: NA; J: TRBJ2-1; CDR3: CASSQEPAGSSYNEQFF; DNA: TGCGCCAGCAGCCAAGAACCTGCGGGGAGCTCCTACAATGAGCAGTTCTTC
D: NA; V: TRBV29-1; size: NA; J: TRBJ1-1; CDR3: CSVSGLLSGLNTEAFF; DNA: TGCAGCGTATCGGGACTCTTATCGGGACTGAACACTGAAGCTTTCTTT
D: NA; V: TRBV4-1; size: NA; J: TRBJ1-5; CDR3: CASSQYPGSKPQHF; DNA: TGCGCCAGCAGCCAATATCCCGGGTCCAAGCCCCAGCATTTT
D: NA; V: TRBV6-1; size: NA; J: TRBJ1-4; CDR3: CASRVEGVEKLFF; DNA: TGTGCCAGCAGAGTGGAGGGCGTTGAAAAACTGTTTTTT
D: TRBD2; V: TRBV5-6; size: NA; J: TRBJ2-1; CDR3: CASSLASLAGGIEQFF; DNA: TGTGCCAGCAGCTTGGCTTCCCTAGCGGGAGGGATTGAGCAGTTCTTC
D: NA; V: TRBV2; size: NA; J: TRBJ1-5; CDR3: CASSDSGNQPQHF; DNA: TGTGCCAGCAGTGATTCGGGAAATCAGCCCCAGCATTTT
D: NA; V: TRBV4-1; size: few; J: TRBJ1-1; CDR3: CASSPGTLNTEAFF; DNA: TGCGCCAGCAGCCCCGGGACATTGAACACTGAAGCTTTCTTT
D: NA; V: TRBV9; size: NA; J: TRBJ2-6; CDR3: CASAGTSSGANVLTF; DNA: TGTGCCAGCGCAGGCACCTCCTCTGGGGCCAACGTCCTGACTTTC
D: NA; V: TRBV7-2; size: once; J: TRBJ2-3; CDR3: CASSLWARRTTDTQYF; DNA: TGTGCCAGCAGCCTTTGGGCGCGGAGGACCACAGATACGCAGTATTTT
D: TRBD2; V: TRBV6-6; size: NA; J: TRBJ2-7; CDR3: CASSRLAGEFYEQYF; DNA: TGTGCCAGCAGTAGACTAGCGGGAGAATTCTACGAGCAGTACTTC
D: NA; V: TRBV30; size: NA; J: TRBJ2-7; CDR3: CAWKNGDEQYF; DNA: TGTGCCTGGAAGAACGGGGACGAGCAGTACTTC
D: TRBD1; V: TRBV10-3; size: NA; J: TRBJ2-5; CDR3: CAISESNHRGAETQYF; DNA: TGTGCCATCAGTGAGTCGAATCACAGGGGTGCAGAGACCCAGTACTTC
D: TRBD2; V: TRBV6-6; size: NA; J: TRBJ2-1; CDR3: CASRSLAGGSLNEQFF; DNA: TGTGCCAGCAGGTCCCTAGCGGGAGGGTCTCTTAATGAGCAGTTCTTC
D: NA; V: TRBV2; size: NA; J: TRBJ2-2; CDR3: CASLLDSPRGTGELFF; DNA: TGTGCCAGCCTTCTGGACAGCCCAAGGGGAACCGGGGAGCTGTTTTTT
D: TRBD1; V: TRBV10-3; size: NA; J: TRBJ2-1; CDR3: CAITALPDRGPEQFF; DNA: TGTGCCATCACCGCCCTCCCTGACAGGGGGCCTGAGCAGTTCTTC
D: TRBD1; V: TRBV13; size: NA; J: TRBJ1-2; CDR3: CASSNPGQGYYGYTF; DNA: TGTGCCAGCAGTAACCCGGGACAGGGGTACTATGGCTACACCTTC
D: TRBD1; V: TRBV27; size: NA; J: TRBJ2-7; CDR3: CASSRQGPAYEQYF; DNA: TGTGCCAGCAGTAGACAGGGGCCAGCCTACGAGCAGTACTTC
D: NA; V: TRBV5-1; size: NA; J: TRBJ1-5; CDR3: CASSLVAGGNQPQHF; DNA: TGCGCCAGCAGCTTGGTGGCAGGGGGCAATCAGCCCCAGCATTTT
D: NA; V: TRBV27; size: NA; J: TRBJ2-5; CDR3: CASSLWSGGYQETQYF; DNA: TGTGCCAGCAGTTTATGGTCAGGCGGGTACCAAGAGACCCAGTACTTC
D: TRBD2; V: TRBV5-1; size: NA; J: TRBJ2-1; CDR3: CASSLGVAGGVPDEQFF; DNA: TGCGCCAGCAGCTTGGGCGTAGCGGGAGGGGTACCGGATGAGCAGTTCTTC
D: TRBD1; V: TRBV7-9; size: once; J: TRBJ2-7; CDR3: CASSSPGTGGYEQYF; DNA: TGTGCCAGCAGCTCCCCCGGGACAGGGGGCTACGAGCAGTACTTC
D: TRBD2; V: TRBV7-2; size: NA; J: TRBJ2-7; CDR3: CASSRGLAGLPYEQYF; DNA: TGTGCCAGCAGCAGGGGACTAGCGGGTTTACCCTACGAGCAGTACTTC
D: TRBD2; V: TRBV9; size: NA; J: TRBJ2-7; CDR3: CASSSLAGISYEQYF; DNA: TGTGCCAGCAGCTCCTTAGCGGGGATCTCCTACGAGCAGTACTTC
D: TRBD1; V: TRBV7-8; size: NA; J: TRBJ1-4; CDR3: CASSLGDSRVRLFF; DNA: TGTGCCAGCAGCTTAGGGGACAGCCGAGTTAGACTGTTTTTT
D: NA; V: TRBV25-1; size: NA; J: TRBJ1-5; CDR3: CASTGGGNQPQHF; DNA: TGTGCCAGCACGGGAGGGGGCAATCAGCCCCAGCATTTT
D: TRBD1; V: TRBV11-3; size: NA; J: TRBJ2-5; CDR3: CASSVTPDRGETQYF; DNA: TGTGCCAGCAGCGTTACACCGGACAGGGGAGAGACCCAGTACTTC
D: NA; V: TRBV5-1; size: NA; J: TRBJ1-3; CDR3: CASSLGAGSHHSGNTIYF; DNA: TGCGCCAGCAGCTTGGGGGCCGGCAGCCATCACTCTGGAAACACCATATATTTT
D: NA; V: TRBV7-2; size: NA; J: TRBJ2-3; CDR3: CASSLVEVAVTDTQYF; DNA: TGTGCCAGCAGCTTAGTTGAGGTAGCGGTCACAGATACGCAGTATTTT
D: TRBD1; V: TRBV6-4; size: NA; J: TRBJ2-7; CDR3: CASSLLPGQPHGLSEYF; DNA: TGTGCCAGCAGCCTACTCCCGGGACAGCCTCACGGACTTTCGGAGTACTTC